This entry lists 24 T cell receptor beta chains sequenced from one sample in a study of blood T cell repertoires in COVID-19 (dated by TCRdb to 2018 to 2020). Library creation used the immunoSEQ multiplex PCR assay. TCRdb holds this immuneACCESS table with in-frame rearrangements only. Some clones are missing; in checked studies, unresolved V genes explain under half, and the rest has no known cause. The sample profile shows approximately 98,000 clones; more than 75% of them were found once. The top ten clones comprise about 20% of the sample. The sequenced sample was peripheral blood. The receptors stem from a man older than 75 with acute or convalescent COVID-19.

Worth noting for this clone: This may come from a read error, since a much larger clone is one base off. The genes are TRBV4-1 and TRBJ1-2, with 7 bases matching TRBD1. The trim removed 4 bases at V and 2 bases at J, leaving 1 base unmatched. The CDR3 length is 13 residues. The V gene's germline CDR1 is MGHRA and CDR2 YSYEKL. CDR3 residues: CASSLGQNYGYTF. The CDR3 DNA follows: TGCGCCAGCAGCCTGGGACAGAACTATGGCTACACCTTC.

The chain has TRBV7-2 and TRBJ2-1; TRBD2 matches at 7 bases. The CDR3 has 16 amino acids. J lost 9 bases, V lost 5 bases, and 16 bases had no gene match. Germline-derived CDR1 and CDR2 are SGHTA and FQGNSA. The CDR3 sequence is CASSSRGRANSTEQFF. The CDR3 DNA reads as TGTGCCAGCAGCAGTAGAGGGAGGGCCAATTCCACTGAGCAGTTCTTC. The full variable domain, its missing parts supplied by reference TRBV7-2 and TRBJ2-1, is GAGVSQSPSNKVTEKGKDVELRCDPISGHTALYWYRQSLGQGLEFLIYFQGNSAPDKSGLPSDRFSAERTGGSVSTLTIQRTQQEDSAVYLCASSSRGRANSTEQFFGPGTRLTVL.

The chain employs TRBV18 and TRBJ1-5; D is perhaps TRBD1 (5 bases). Germline V gives CDR1 KGHSH, CDR2 LQKENI. V lost 4 bases and J lost 9, with 13 bases in between. The CDR3 is 13 amino acids. This chain's CDR3 is CASSHDSDPPQHF. CDR3 DNA sequence: TGTGCCAGCTCACATGACAGTGATCCGCCCCAGCATTTT.

The chain recombines TRBV15 with TRBJ2-1; no definite D call. The V end was cut by 0 bases, the J end by 3 bases, with 9 bases between. This CDR3 region has 15 residues. The germline V gene has CDR1 LNHNV and CDR2 YYDKDF (reference sequence). The CDR3 bases are TGTGCCACCAGCAGAGATAGAGGTCTCTACAATGAGCAGTTCTTC. This gives the protein CATSRDRGLYNEQFF.

The CDR3 sequence: CASNRAGGSSYNEQFF. CDR3 DNA sequence: TGTGCCAGCAATAGAGCGGGGGGGAGCTCCTACAATGAGCAGTTCTTC. The chain is built from TRBV28 and TRBJ2-1; 10 nucleotides agree with TRBD2. There are 16 residues in the CDR3. V dropped 7 bases and J dropped 0; count of bases not matched to a gene: 6. Per germline, CDR1 MDHEN and CDR2 SYDVKM.

The chain links TRBV27 to TRBJ1-2; D not certain. V was cut by 6 bases and J by 0 bases, with 14 bases left in between. Germline CDR1 is MNHEY and CDR2 is SMNVEV (reference sequence). The CDR3 is 15 residues long. The CDR3 DNA follows: TGTGCCAGCAGCGACCTTGCGGGAGCTAACTATGGCTACACCTTC. Its translation is CASSDLAGANYGYTF.

The V gene is TRBV25-1, the J gene TRBJ2-2, with 8 positions matching TRBD1. CDR1 is MGHDK, CDR2 SYGVNS, per germline. The CDR3 runs 16 residues. J was trimmed by 1 base and V by 4 bases; bases with no gene match: 5. CDR3 protein: CASSGRQGRNTGELFF. The CDR3 DNA reads as TGTGCCAGCAGTGGTCGACAGGGGAGGAACACCGGGGAGCTGTTTTTT.

This chain connects TRBV7-9 to TRBJ2-7; tentatively, D is TRBD2 (5 bases). CDR1 SEHNR and CDR2 FQNEAQ come from the germline V gene (reference sequence). Trimming stripped 1 base from V and 4 bases from J, with 14 bases between. The CDR3 is made up of 15 amino acids. The CDR3 is CASSLDVRESYEQYF. The DNA of the CDR3 is TGTGCCAGCAGCTTAGATGTCCGGGAATCATACGAGCAGTACTTC.

The chain combines TRBV15 with TRBJ2-1; 12 positions match TRBD2. The V gene end was trimmed by 2 bases and the J gene end by 6 bases; junction bases not matched to a gene: 8. Germline CDR1 and CDR2: LNHNV and YYDKDF (reference sequence). This CDR3 has 17 residues. In DNA form, the CDR3 reads TGTGCCACCAGCAGACCCGGACTAGCGGGATTTTTCAATGAGCAGTTCTTC. Its protein is CATSRPGLAGFFNEQFF. Filled out from reference TRBV15 and TRBJ2-1, the complete variable domain reads DAMVIQNPRYQVTQFGKPVTLSCSQTLNHNVMYWYQQKSSQAPKLLFHYYDKDFNNEADTPDNFQSRRPNTSFCFLDIRSPGLGDTAMYLCATSRPGLAGFFNEQFFGPGTRLTVL.

The chain uses TRBV7-9 and TRBJ2-7, with 7 nucleotides matching TRBD1. Germline lookup yields CDR1 SEHNR and CDR2 FQNEAQ (reference sequence). The CDR3 loop spans 14 amino acids. V shed 5 bases and J 3 bases; nucleotides not matched to a gene: 7. CDR3 sequence reads: CASSPQGTHYEQYF. The CDR3 DNA follows: TGTGCCAGCAGCCCACAGGGGACACACTACGAGCAGTACTTC.

The rearrangement links TRBV18 to TRBJ2-7; no reliable D call. CDR1 is KGHSH and CDR2 is LQKENI in the germline V gene. V was cut by 1 base and J by 7 bases, with 17 bases left in between. The length of the CDR3 is 15 residues. In DNA, the CDR3 is TGTGCCAGCTCACCACGCGACCGCCTATTGAGGGAGCAGTACTTC. Encoded protein: CASSPRDRLLREQYF.

This chain links TRBV2 with TRBJ2-1; TRBD1 aligns across 9 bases. The length of the CDR3 is 15 residues. J gave up 2 bases and V 6 bases, and 5 bases lay outside the gene matches. CDR1 and CDR2 (germline): SNHLY, FYNNEI. The CDR3 loop is CASSEQGATYNEQFF. The DNA of the CDR3 is TGTGCCAGCAGCGAACAGGGGGCGACCTACAATGAGCAGTTCTTC.

V gene TRBV28 combines with J gene TRBJ2-1; 10 bases agree with TRBD2. Germline trimming cut 5 bases from V and 3 bases from J; bases unmatched to any gene: 4. Germline V gene lookup returns CDR1 MDHEN and CDR2 SYDVKM. This CDR3 has 15 amino acids. CDR3 DNA sequence: TGTGCCAGCAGTCTAGCGGGAGACGGCTACAATGAGCAGTTCTTC. Amino acid sequence: CASSLAGDGYNEQFF.

The CDR3 region is CASNFAGGTGELFF. The CDR3 DNA follows: TGTGCCAGTAATTTTGCGGGAGGGACCGGGGAGCTGTTTTTT. The chain links TRBV19 to TRBJ2-2; 9 bases are shared with TRBD2. Germline V gene sequence: CDR1 LNHDA, CDR2 SQIVND (reference sequence). This CDR3 is built from 14 residues. J gave up 5 bases and V 7 bases, and 5 bases lay outside the gene matches.

The chain combines TRBV27 with TRBJ2-5; D perhaps matches TRBD1 (5 bases). CDR1 is MNHEY and CDR2 is SMNVEV in the germline V gene (reference sequence). V was clipped by 0 bases and J by 3 bases, with 11 bases between them. CDR3 length: 15 residues. The CDR3 loop reads CASSLSIQGKETQYF. The CDR3 DNA follows: TGTGCCAGCAGTTTATCGATTCAGGGAAAAGAGACCCAGTACTTC.

The chain combines TRBV30 with TRBJ1-1; no reliable D call. This CDR3 has 15 residues. The germline V gene encodes CDR1 GTSNPN and CDR2 SVGIG (reference sequence). V was clipped by 0 bases and J by 0 bases, with 11 bases between them. The CDR3 spells CAWSVLRRLNTEAFF. The CDR3 coding sequence is TGTGCCTGGAGTGTCCTCCGGAGGTTGAACACTGAAGCTTTCTTT. The full variable domain, in which reference TRBV30 and TRBJ1-1 provide the parts outside the CDR3, is SQTIHQWPATLVQPVGSPLSLECTVEGTSNPNLYWYRQAAGRGLQLLFYSVGIGQISSEVPQNLSASRPQDRQFILSSKKLLLSDSGFYLCAWSVLRRLNTEAFFGQGTRLTVV.

V gene TRBV6-2 or TRBV6-3 combines with J gene TRBJ1-5, with D perhaps TRBD1 (6 bases). The CDR3 runs 18 residues. V shed 1 base and J shed 0 bases, with 16 bases lying between them. Germline V gene data show CDR1 as MNHEY and CDR2 as SVGEGT. CDR3 nucleotide sequence: TGTGCCAGCAGTTACTTAGCGACAGGAGCTTATAGCAATCAGCCCCAGCATTTT. Translating gives CASSYLATGAYSNQPQHF.

The chain is built from TRBV7-2 and TRBJ1-1; 7 nucleotides line up with TRBD1. CDR1 and CDR2 (germline): SGHTA, FQGNSA. CDR3 length: 14 amino acids. J gave up 3 bases and V 5 bases, and 6 bases lay outside the gene matches. CDR3 amino acids: CASSIIGGYTEAFF. DNA of the CDR3: TGTGCCAGCAGCATTATAGGGGGCTACACTGAAGCTTTCTTT.

This clone has a handful of counts. The chain combines TRBV7-9 with TRBJ2-1; tentatively, D is TRBD2 (6 bases). The CDR3 runs 13 residues. CDR1 and CDR2 (germline): SEHNR, FQNEAQ (reference sequence). The V gene lost 5 bases and the J gene lost 8 bases, with 13 bases spanning the gap. DNA for the CDR3: TGTGCCAGCAGCCAGGGCCCGGGGGATGAGCAGTTCTTC. Protein product: CASSQGPGDEQFF.

The chain carries TRBV5-4 and TRBJ2-5; TRBD1 agrees at 8 bases. This CDR3 comprises 16 residues. CDR1 and CDR2 from the germline V gene are SGHNT and YYREEE (reference sequence). Trimming cost V 0 bases and J 3 bases; bases outside gene matches: 7. In DNA, the CDR3 is TGTGCCAGCAGCTTGGCTGTCAGGGGGCGGGAAGAGACCCAGTACTTC. As protein: CASSLAVRGREETQYF.

The chain has TRBV10-2 and TRBJ2-7, with 10 bases that match TRBD1. Germline trimming cut 6 bases from V and 2 bases from J; bases unmatched to any gene: 7. This CDR3 spans 15 amino acids. CDR1 is WSHSY, CDR2 SAAADI, per germline. For the CDR3, the DNA is TGCGCCAGCAGGCAAACCGGGACAGGGGCCTACGAGCAGTACTTC. This encodes CASRQTGTGAYEQYF.

The chain has TRBV10-3 and TRBJ2-5, with a possible D match to TRBD1 (6 bases). V lost 2 bases and J 2 bases, leaving 6 bases between the germline ends. Germline V gene data show CDR1 as ENHRY and CDR2 as SYGVKD. The CDR3 is made up of 13 amino acids. Here the CDR3 DNA reads TGTGCCATCAGTGAGCAGGGGCAAGAGACCCAGTACTTC. Translated, it gives CAISEQGQETQYF.

This rearrangement joins TRBV15 to TRBJ2-1, with 10 positions matching TRBD1. V was clipped by 5 bases and J by 7 bases; unmatched bases: 8. This CDR3 has 15 residues. The V gene's germline CDR1 is LNHNV and CDR2 YYDKDF (reference sequence). The CDR3 spells CATSLGQGPENEQFF. The CDR3 DNA reads TGTGCCACCAGCCTGGGACAGGGGCCCGAGAATGAGCAGTTCTTC.

The J gene is TRBJ2-1, the V gene TRBV7-8; TRBD1 is a possible D gene (5 bases). The V gene's germline CDR1 is SGHVS and CDR2 FQNEAQ. The CDR3 loop spans 12 amino acids. Trimming stripped 3 bases from V and 7 bases from J, with 7 bases between. CDR3 nucleotide sequence: TGTGCCAGCAGCTTTGACAGAAATGAGCAGTTCTTC. It yields the protein CASSFDRNEQFF. Variable domain in full (rest from reference TRBV7-8 and TRBJ2-1): GAGVSQSPRYKVAKRGQDVALRCDPISGHVSLFWYQQALGQGPEFLTYFQNEAQLDKSGLPSDRFFAERPEGSVSTLKIQRTQQEDSAVYLCASSFDRNEQFFGPGTRLTVL.